This T cell receptor beta chain was observed in a study of blood T cell repertoires in COVID-19. Across the whole study: Some COVID-19 samples were acute and others convalescent; all came from the United States, Italy and Spain.

Participants were aged roughly 18 to 90 years, lived in 25 or so US areas, and enrolled virtually. Recovered status applied to Cohort 3 donors who had two consecutive negative PCRs. It also applied to those with clearance or with symptom resolution. The germline V gene encodes CDR1 SQVTM and CDR2 ANQGSEA. With V trimmed by 5 bases and J by 6 bases, 2 bases remained unmatched. There are 11 residues in the CDR3. Study processing details: It was from reference gene primer amplification that nucleated cell counts were estimated. Assay used: immunoSEQ multiplex PCR; TCRdb lists only in-frame clones, some missing. V and J calls and clone size are copied from that table; D and trimming were computed from the DNA. The sample includes 320,000 or so clones, around 90% of them seen just once. This clone was observed a single time.

The receptor was derived from a man in his sixties who had recovered from COVID-19. The chain couples TRBV29-1 to TRBJ1-2, with 8 bases lining up with TRBD1. Material for sequencing was PBMCs or T cells enriched from blood (not recorded which). In DNA form, the CDR3 reads TGCAGCGTTCAGGGGGCCCATGGCTACACCTTC. It is translated as CSVQGAHGYTF.